This T cell receptor (beta chain) derives from a study of response to subunit inactivated influenza vaccine. MiXCR, applied by TCRdb to the RT-PCR reads, yields one record per CDR3 protein. The sample lists some 600,000 distinct CDR3 sequences, 14% seen once, with 6% to 9.5% in the top ten. CDR3 size: 16 residues. Trimming shortened V by 1 base and J by 5 bases, and 14 bases separated the two germline ends. Looked up from germline, CDR1 is SGHTA and CDR2 is FQGNSA. Study-level findings and limits: The authors proposed limited new T cell recruitment per seasonal influenza vaccination.

As regards this clonotype: Its antigen is currently unknown.

This chain links TRBV7-2 with TRBJ2-2, with D maybe TRBD1 (5 bases). This TCR was sampled from a man aged 50-60 years who received an inactivated influenza vaccine. The sequencing used PBMCs from blood, collected roughly 15 days before vaccination. CDR3 in amino acids: CASSLERRAWTGELFF. CDR3 coding DNA: TGTGCCAGCAGCTTAGAACGCAGGGCATGGACCGGGGAGCTGTTTTTT.